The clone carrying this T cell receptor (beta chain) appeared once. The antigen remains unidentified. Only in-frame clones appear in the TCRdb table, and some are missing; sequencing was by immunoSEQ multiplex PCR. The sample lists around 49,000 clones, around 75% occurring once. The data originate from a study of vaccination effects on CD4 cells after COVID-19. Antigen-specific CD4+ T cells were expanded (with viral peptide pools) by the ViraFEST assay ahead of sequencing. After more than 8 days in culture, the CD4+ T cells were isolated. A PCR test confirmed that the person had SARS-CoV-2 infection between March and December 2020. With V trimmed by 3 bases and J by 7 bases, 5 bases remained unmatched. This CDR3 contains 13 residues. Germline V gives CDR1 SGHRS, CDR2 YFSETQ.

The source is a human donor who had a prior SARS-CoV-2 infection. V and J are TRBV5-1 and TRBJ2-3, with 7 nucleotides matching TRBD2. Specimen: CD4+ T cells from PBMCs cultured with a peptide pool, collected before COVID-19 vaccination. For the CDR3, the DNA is TGCGCCAGCAGCTCCGGACTAGATTATACGCAGTATTTT. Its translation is CASSSGLDYTQYF.